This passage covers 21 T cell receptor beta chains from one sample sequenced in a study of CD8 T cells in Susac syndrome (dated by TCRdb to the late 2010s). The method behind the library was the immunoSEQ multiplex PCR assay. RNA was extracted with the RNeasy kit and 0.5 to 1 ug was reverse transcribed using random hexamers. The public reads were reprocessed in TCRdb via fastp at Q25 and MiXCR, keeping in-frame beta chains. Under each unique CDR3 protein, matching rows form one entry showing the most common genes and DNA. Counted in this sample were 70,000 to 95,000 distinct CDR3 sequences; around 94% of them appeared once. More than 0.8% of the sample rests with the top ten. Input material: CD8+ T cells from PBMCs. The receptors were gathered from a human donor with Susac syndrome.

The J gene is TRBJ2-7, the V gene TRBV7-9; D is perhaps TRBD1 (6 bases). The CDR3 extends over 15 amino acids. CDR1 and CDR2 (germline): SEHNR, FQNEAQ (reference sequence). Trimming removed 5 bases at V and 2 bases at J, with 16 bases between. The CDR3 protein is CASSTLTGKPYEQYF. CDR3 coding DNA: TGTGCCAGCAGCACGCTCACAGGGAAGCCCTACGAGCAGTACTTC.

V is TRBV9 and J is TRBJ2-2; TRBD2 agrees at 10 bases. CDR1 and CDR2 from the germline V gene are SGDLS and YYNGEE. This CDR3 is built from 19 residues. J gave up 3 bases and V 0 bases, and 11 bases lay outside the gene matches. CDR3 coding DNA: TGTGCCAGCAGCGTAGACGGAAAAACAGGACTAGCGGACACCGGGGAGCTGTTTTTT. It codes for CASSVDGKTGLADTGELFF.

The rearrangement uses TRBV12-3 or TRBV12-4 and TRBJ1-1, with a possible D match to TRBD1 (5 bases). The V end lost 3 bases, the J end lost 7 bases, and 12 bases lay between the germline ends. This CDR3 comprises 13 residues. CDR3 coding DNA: TGTGCCAGCAGTTTTGCAGGGAATTATGAAGCTTTCTTT. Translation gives CASSFAGNYEAFF.

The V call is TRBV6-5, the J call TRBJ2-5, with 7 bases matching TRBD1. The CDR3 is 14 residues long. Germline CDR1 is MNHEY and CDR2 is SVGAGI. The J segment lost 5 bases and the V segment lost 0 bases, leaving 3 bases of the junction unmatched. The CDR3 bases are TGTGCCAGCAGTTACTCGACAGGGTGGGAGACCCAGTACTTC. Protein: CASSYSTGWETQYF.

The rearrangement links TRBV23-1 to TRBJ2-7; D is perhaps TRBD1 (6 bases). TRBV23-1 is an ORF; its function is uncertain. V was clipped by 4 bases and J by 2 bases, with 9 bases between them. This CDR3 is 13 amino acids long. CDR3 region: CASSPGHPYEQYF. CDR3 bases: TGCGCCAGCAGTCCGGGACACCCCTACGAGCAGTACTTC.

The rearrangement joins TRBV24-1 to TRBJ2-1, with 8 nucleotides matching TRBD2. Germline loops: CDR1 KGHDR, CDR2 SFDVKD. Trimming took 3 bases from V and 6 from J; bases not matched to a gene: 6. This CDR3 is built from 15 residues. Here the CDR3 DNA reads TGTGCCACCAGTGATGCCCAGCGGGAGATCAATGAGCAGTTCTTC. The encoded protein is CATSDAQREINEQFF.

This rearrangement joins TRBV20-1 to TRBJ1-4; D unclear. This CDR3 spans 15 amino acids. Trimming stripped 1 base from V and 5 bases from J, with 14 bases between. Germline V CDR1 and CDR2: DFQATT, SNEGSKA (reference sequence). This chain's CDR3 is CSARVPGSKNEKLFF. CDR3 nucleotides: TGCAGTGCTAGAGTCCCGGGGTCAAAGAATGAAAAACTGTTTTTT.

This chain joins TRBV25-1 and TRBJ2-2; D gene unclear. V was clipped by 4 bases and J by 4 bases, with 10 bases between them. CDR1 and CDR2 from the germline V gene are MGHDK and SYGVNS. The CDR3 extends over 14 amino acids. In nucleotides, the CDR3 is TGTGCCAGCAGTGGAACAGAGATCACCGGGGAGCTGTTTTTT. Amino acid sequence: CASSGTEITGELFF.

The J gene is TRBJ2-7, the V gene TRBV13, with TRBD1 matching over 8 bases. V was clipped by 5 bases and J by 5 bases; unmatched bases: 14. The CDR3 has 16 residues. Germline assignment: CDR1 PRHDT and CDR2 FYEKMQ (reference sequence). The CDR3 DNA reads TGTGCCAGCAGCCCTCATAGGGACAGGCTCCCCGACGAGCAGTACTTC. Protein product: CASSPHRDRLPDEQYF.

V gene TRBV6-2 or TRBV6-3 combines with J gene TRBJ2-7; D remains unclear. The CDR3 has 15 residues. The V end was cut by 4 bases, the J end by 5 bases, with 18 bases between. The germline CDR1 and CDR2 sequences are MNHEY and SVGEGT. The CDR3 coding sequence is TGTGCCAGCAGTTCCCAACCTGACAATGGGGACGAGCAGTACTTC. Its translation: CASSSQPDNGDEQYF.

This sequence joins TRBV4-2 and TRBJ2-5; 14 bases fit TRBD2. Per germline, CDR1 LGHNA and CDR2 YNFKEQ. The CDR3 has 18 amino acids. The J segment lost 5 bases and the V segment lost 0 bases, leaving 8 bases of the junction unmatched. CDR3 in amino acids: CASSQDPPGLAGAETQYF. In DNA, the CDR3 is TGTGCCAGCAGCCAAGATCCCCCGGGACTAGCGGGAGCCGAGACCCAGTACTTC.

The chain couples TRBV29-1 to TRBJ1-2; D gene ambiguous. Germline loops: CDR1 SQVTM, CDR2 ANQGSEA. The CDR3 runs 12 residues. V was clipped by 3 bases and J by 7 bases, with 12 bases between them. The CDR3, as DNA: TGCAGCGTTGATGAGGGTCGGGGTGGCTACACCTTC. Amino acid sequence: CSVDEGRGGYTF.

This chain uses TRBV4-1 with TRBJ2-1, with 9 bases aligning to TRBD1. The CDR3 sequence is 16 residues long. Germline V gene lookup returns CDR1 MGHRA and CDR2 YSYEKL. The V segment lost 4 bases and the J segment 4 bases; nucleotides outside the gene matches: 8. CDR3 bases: TGCGCCAGCAGCCTGTTGACAGGGGGAGGGTACAATGAGCAGTTCTTC. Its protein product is CASSLLTGGGYNEQFF.

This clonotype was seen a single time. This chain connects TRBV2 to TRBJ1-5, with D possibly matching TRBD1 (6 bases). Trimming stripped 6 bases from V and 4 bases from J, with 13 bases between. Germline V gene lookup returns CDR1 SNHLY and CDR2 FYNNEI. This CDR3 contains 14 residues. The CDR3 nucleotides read TGTGCCAGCAGGCCTTGGACAGTGAATCAGCCCCAGCATTTT. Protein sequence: CASRPWTVNQPQHF.

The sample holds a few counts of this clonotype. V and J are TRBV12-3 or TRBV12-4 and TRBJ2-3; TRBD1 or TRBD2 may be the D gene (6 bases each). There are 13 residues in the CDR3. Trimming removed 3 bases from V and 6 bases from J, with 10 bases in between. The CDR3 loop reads CASSFGGGDTQYF. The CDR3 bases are TGTGCCAGCAGTTTCGGGGGCGGGGATACGCAGTATTTT.

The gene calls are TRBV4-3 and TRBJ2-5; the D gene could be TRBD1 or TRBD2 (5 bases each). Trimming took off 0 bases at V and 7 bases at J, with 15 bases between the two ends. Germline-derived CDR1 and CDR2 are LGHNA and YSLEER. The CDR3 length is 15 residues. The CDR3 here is CASSQDLQDGGTQYF. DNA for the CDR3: TGCGCCAGCAGCCAAGATCTACAGGATGGGGGGACCCAGTACTTC.

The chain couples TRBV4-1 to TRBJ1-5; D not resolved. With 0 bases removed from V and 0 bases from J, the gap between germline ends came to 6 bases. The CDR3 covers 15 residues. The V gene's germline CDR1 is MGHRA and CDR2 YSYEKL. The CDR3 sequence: CASSQDRGSNQPQHF. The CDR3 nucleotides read TGCGCCAGCAGCCAAGATCGTGGTAGCAATCAGCCCCAGCATTTT.

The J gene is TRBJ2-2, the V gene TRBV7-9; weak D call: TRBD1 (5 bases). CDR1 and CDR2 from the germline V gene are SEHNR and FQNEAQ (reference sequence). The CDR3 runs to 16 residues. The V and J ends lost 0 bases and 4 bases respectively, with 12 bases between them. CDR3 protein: CASSLAPGILTGELFF. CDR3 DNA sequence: TGTGCCAGCAGCTTAGCGCCAGGGATTCTCACCGGGGAGCTGTTTTTT.

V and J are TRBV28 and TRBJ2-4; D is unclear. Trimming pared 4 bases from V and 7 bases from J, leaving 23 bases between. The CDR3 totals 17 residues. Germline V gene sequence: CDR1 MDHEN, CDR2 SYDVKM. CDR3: CASSYPSELALRNIQYF. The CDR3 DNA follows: TGTGCCAGCAGTTACCCTTCGGAATTAGCTCTACGGAACATTCAGTACTTC. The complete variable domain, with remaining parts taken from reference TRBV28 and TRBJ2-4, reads DVKVTQSSRYLVKRTGEKVFLECVQDMDHENMFWYRQDPGLGLRLIYFSYDVKMKEKGDIPEGYSVSREKKERFSLILESASTNQTSMYLCASSYPSELALRNIQYFGAGTRLSVL.

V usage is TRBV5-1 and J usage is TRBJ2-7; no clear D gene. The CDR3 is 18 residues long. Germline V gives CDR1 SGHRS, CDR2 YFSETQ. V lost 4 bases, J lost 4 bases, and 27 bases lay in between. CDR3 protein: CASSPDLAQAGNLYEQYF. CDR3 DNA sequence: TGCGCCAGCAGCCCAGATCTGGCCCAGGCAGGAAACCTTTACGAGCAGTACTTC.

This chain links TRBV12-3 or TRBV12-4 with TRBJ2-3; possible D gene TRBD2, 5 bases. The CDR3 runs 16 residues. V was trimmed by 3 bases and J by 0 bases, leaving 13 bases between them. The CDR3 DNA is TGTGCCAGCAGTTTCGGCGGGCAGACTAGCACAGATACGCAGTATTTT. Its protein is CASSFGGQTSTDTQYF.